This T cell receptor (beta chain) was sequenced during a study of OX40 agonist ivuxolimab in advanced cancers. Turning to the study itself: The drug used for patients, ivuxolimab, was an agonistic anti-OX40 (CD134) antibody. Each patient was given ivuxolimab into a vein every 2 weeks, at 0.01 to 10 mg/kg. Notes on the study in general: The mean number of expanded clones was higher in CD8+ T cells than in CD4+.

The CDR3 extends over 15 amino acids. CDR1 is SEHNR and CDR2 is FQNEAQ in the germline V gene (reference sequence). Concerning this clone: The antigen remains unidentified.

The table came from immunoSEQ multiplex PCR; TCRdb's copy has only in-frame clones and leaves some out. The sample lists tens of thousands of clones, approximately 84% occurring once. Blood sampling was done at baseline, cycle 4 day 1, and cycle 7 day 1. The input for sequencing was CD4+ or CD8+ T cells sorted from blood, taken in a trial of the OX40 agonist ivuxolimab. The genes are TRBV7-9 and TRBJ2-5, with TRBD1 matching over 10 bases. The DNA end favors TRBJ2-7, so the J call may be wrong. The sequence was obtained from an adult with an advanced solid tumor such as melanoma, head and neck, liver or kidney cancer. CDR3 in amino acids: CASSLVRQGAVEQYF. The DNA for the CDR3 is TGTGCCAGCAGCTTAGTTAGACAGGGGGCCGTCGAGCAGTACTTC.